This entry describes one TCR beta chain. Its antigen is still unknown. This specimen belongs to a study of T cells in Graves' hyperthyroidism and ophthalmopathy. Germline CDR1 reads MGHDK; CDR2 reads SYGVNS. This CDR3 is 15 amino acids long. Trimming at V came to 4 bases and at J to 6 bases, leaving 7 bases not matched to a gene. From RNA transcripts, TCR beta CDR3 regions were amplified. HTBI primers drove first-round RT-PCR of the TCR CDR3. TCRdb reprocessed the multiplex PCR reads via MiXCR and lists one record per CDR3 protein. The sample has 500,000 to 600,000 distinct CDR3 sequences, approximately 44% seen once. Study-wide results and caveats: Ophthalmopathy onset followed model prediction by a median around 6.6 months.

Thyroid ultrasound and orbital computed tomography, with clinical symptoms and serum thyroxine and TRAb, informed diagnoses. The source of this sequence is an adult woman with Graves' disease, either hyperthyroidism or ophthalmopathy (not recorded which). The sample comprised peripheral blood or thyroid tissue (not recorded which). The gene calls are TRBV25-1 and TRBJ2-7, with 12 bases that match TRBD1. The CDR3 DNA follows: TGTGCCAGCAGTGCCCCGGGACAGGGGGCGGGCGAGCAGTACTTC. Amino acids: CASSAPGQGAGEQYF.